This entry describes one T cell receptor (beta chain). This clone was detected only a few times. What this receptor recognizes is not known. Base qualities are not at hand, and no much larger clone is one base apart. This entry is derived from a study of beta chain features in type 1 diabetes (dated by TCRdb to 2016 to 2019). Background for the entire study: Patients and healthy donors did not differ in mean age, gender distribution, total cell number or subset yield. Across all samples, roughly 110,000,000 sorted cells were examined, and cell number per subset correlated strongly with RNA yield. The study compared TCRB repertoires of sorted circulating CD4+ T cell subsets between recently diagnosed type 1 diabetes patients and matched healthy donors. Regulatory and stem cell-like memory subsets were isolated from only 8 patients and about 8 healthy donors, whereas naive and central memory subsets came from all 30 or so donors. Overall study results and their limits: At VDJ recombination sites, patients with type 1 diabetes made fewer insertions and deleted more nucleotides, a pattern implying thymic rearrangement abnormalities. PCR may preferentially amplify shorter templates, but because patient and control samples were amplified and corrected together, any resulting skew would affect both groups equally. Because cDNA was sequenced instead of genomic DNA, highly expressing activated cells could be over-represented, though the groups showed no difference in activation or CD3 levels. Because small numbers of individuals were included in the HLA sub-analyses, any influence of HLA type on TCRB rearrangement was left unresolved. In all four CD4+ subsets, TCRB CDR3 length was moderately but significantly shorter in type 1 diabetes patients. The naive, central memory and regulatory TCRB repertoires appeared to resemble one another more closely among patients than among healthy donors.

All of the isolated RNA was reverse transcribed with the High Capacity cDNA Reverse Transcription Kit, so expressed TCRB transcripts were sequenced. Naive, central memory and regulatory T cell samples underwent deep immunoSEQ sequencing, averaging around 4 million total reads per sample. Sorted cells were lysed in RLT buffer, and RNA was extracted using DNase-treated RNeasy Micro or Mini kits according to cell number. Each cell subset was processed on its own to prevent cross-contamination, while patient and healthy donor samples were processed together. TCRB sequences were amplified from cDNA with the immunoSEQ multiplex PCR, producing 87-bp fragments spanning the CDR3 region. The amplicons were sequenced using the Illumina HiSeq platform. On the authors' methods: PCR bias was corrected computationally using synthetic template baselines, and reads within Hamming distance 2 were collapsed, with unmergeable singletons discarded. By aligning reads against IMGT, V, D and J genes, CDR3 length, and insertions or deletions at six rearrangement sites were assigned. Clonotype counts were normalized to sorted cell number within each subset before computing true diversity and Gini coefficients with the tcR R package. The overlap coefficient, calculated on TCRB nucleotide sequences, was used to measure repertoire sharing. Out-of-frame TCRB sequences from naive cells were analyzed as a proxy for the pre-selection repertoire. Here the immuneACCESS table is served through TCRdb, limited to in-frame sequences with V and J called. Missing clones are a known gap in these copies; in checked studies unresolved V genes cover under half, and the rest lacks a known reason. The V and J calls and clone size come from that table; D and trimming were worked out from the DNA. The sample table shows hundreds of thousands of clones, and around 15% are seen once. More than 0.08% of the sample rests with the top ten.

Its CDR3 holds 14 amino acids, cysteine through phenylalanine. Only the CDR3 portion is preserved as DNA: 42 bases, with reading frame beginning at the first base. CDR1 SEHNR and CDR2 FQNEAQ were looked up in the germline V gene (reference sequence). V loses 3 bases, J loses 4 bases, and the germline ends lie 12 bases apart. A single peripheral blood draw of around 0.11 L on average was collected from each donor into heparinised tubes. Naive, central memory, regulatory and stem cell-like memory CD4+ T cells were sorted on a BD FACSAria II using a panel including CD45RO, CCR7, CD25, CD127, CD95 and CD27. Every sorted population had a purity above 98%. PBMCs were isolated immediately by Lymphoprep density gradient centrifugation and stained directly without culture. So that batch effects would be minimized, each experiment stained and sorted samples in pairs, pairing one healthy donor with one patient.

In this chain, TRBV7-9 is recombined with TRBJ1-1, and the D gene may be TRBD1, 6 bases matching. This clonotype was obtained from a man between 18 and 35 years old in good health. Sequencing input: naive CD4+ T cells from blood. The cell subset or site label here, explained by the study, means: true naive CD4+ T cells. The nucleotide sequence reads TGTGCCAGCAGCTTGGGGGGGCGATCCACTGAAGCTTTCTTT. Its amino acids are CASSLGGRSTEAFF.